Presented here are 30 T cell receptor beta chains from one specimen sequenced in a study of blood T cell repertoires in COVID-19. TCRdb's copy holds only in-frame clones and misses some; the assay was immunoSEQ multiplex PCR. The data contain about 73,000 clones, roughly 87% of them singletons. The specimen was peripheral blood. These receptors all stem from an elderly man with acute or convalescent COVID-19.

The J gene is TRBJ1-5, the V gene TRBV6-5; 7 bases are shared with TRBD1. V gave up 6 bases and J gave up 3 bases; unmatched junction bases: 8. This CDR3 has 15 residues. CDR1 and CDR2 from the germline V gene are MNHEY and SVGAGI. The CDR3: CASRLDRANNQPQHF. The CDR3 DNA is TGTGCCAGCAGACTTGACAGGGCGAACAATCAGCCCCAGCATTTT.

The chain joins TRBV6-2 or TRBV6-3 to TRBJ2-1; D is perhaps TRBD2 (5 bases). The CDR3 is made up of 13 amino acids. CDR1 MNHEY and CDR2 SVGEGT come from the germline V gene. Trimming stripped 5 bases from V and 4 bases from J, with 9 bases between. The DNA for the CDR3 is TGTGCCAGCAGTCAGGACTCTTACAATGAGCAGTTCTTC. Residues: CASSQDSYNEQFF.

V and J are TRBV9 and TRBJ1-4, with TRBD1 matching 11 bases. The CDR3 loop spans 18 amino acids. J was trimmed by 5 bases and V by 3 bases; bases with no gene match: 12. Germline V gives CDR1 SGDLS, CDR2 YYNGEE. DNA of the CDR3: TGTGCCAGCAGCGCTCGTCCCGGGACAGGGGGGCGGAATGAAAAACTGTTTTTT. Its protein is CASSARPGTGGRNEKLFF.

In DNA form, the CDR3 reads TGTGCCAGCAGCTTAGAGGGACTGACTAACACTGAAGCTTTCTTT. Protein sequence: CASSLEGLTNTEAFF. The rearrangement uses TRBV7-9 and TRBJ1-1, with a possible D match to TRBD1 (5 bases). Germline values: CDR1 SEHNR, CDR2 FQNEAQ (reference sequence). The CDR3 loop spans 15 amino acids. Trimming left V 1 base short and J 2 bases short, with 11 bases between.

In its sample, this clone was seen once. The DNA of the CDR3 is TGTGCCTGGAGTGTGAGGACAGTAGGGAATTCACCCCTCCACTTT. This encodes CAWSVRTVGNSPLHF. The rearrangement links TRBV30 to TRBJ1-6; possible D gene TRBD1, 6 bases. Trimming shortened V by 0 bases and J by 7 bases, and 13 bases separated the two germline ends. Germline V gene lookup returns CDR1 GTSNPN and CDR2 SVGIG (reference sequence). This CDR3 is 15 amino acids long.

J is TRBJ1-2 and V is TRBV10-3, with TRBD1 matching 10 bases. V shed 2 bases, J shed 8 bases, and the junction held 11 bases outside the gene matches. The CDR3 spans 16 residues. The V gene's germline CDR1 is ENHRY and CDR2 SYGVKD. Here the CDR3 DNA reads TGTGCCATCAGTGAGGGGCAAGGGACAGGGGTGGGCGGCTACACCTTC. Translated: CAISEGQGTGVGGYTF.

The rearrangement links TRBV11-1 to TRBJ2-3; 7 nucleotides line up with TRBD1. V lost 5 bases, J lost 4 bases, and 9 bases stayed unmatched. The CDR3 loop spans 15 amino acids. Per the germline V gene, CDR1 is SGHAT and CDR2 is FQDESV (reference sequence). The CDR3 region is CASSLDGTVSDTQYF. As DNA, the CDR3 is TGTGCCAGCAGCCTCGACGGGACAGTTTCAGATACGCAGTATTTT.

This chain links TRBV28 with TRBJ1-1; TRBD1 matches at 7 bases. Trimming cost V 10 bases and J 5 bases; bases outside gene matches: 22. Per germline, CDR1 MDHEN and CDR2 SYDVKM. This CDR3 is 17 amino acids long. CDR3: CAILPWGQGDGGTEAFF. The CDR3, as DNA: TGTGCCATACTACCATGGGGGCAGGGGGACGGAGGAACTGAAGCTTTCTTT.

The rearrangement links TRBV6-1 to TRBJ2-5, with TRBD2 matching 9 bases. The CDR3 is 14 amino acids. The V segment lost 3 bases and the J segment 5 bases; nucleotides outside the gene matches: 4. CDR1 is MNHNS and CDR2 is SASEGT in the germline V gene. This CDR3 reads CASSETSGGETQYF. For the CDR3, the DNA is TGTGCCAGCAGTGAGACTAGCGGCGGGGAGACCCAGTACTTC.

The chain combines TRBV2 with TRBJ1-6; D is undetermined. Looked up from germline, CDR1 is SNHLY and CDR2 is FYNNEI. The CDR3 totals 15 residues. V lost 5 bases and J lost 10, with 18 bases in between. The CDR3 bases are TGTGCCAGCAGTATCGCGCTACTTTCGGGGTCACCCCTCCACTTT. It is translated as CASSIALLSGSPLHF.

This chain uses TRBV27 with TRBJ1-1; possibly TRBD1 for D (5 bases). V was trimmed by 6 bases and J by 4 bases, leaving 12 bases between them. The CDR3 has 13 amino acids. Germline loops: CDR1 MNHEY, CDR2 SMNVEV (reference sequence). The CDR3 nucleotides read TGTGCCAGCAGCTCCAGGGATTTCACTGAAGCTTTCTTT. It translates to CASSSRDFTEAFF.

This rearrangement joins TRBV7-9 to TRBJ1-2, with D tentatively TRBD1 (6 bases). CDR1 SEHNR and CDR2 FQNEAQ come from the germline V gene (reference sequence). Trimming took 5 bases from V and 10 from J, leaving 23 bases between them. CDR3 length equals 15 residues. The CDR3, as DNA: TGTGCCAGCAGCAAAGCAGCAGGGGCCTTCTCAGACTACACCTTC. Protein sequence: CASSKAAGAFSDYTF.

J is TRBJ2-2 and V is TRBV11-2; TRBD1 matches at 7 bases. V shed 6 bases, J shed 2 bases, and the junction held 6 bases outside the gene matches. The CDR3 covers 15 residues. Germline CDR1 and CDR2: SGHAT and FQNNGV. CDR3 amino acids: CASRRGTENTGELFF. CDR3 DNA: TGTGCCAGCAGACGTGGGACAGAAAACACCGGGGAGCTGTTTTTT.

The chain combines TRBV11-2 with TRBJ2-1; D unresolved. This CDR3 is built from 16 residues. V was pared by 1 base and J by 0 bases, with 10 bases between. CDR1 and CDR2 (germline): SGHAT, FQNNGV. DNA of the CDR3: TGTGCCAGCAGCTTAGTCGGTCTCGCCTCCTACAATGAGCAGTTCTTC. Translated: CASSLVGLASYNEQFF.

This chain links TRBV5-1 with TRBJ1-1; D remains unclear. Germline lookup yields CDR1 SGHRS and CDR2 YFSETQ. V lost 7 bases to trimming and J lost 11 bases, with 6 bases between them. CDR3 length equals 8 residues. The CDR3 protein is CASSGAFF. CDR3 coding DNA: TGCGCCAGCTCGGGGGCTTTCTTT.

The chain has TRBV2 and TRBJ2-3; a possible D gene is TRBD1 (6 bases). The germline gives CDR1 SNHLY, CDR2 FYNNEI. CDR3 size: 15 residues. V lost 4 bases and J 4 bases, leaving 15 bases between the germline ends. CDR3 DNA sequence: TGTGCCAGCAGTGGGCGCAGGGGATCGTCAGATACGCAGTATTTT. Its protein product is CASSGRRGSSDTQYF.

The V call is TRBV7-2, the J call TRBJ1-1, with D unclear. Trimming removed 6 bases at V and 5 bases at J, with 10 bases between. The CDR3 runs to 12 residues. The germline V gene encodes CDR1 SGHTA and CDR2 FQGNSA. The CDR3, as DNA: TGTGCCAGCAGTTTGGGGAGGACTGAAGCTTTCTTT. This encodes CASSLGRTEAFF.

The chain uses TRBV5-4 and TRBJ1-2, with 8 bases fitting TRBD1. The CDR3 totals 14 residues. Looked up from germline, CDR1 is SGHNT and CDR2 is YYREEE (reference sequence). J gave up 7 bases and V 4 bases, and 9 bases lay outside the gene matches. DNA of the CDR3: TGTGCCAGCAGCCCGATTGTCGGGACAGGTGGCTACACCTTC. Its protein product is CASSPIVGTGGYTF.

The chain joins TRBV6-5 to TRBJ1-1, with TRBD1 matching 8 bases. This CDR3 region has 15 residues. The ends lost 3 bases at V and 5 bases at J; junction bases unmatched: 8. Germline CDR1 is MNHEY and CDR2 is SVGAGI. Here the CDR3 DNA reads TGTGCCAGCAGTTATGCGCAGGGGGCTACGACTGAAGCTTTCTTT. Translation gives CASSYAQGATTEAFF.

V usage is TRBV14 and J usage is TRBJ1-2; perhaps TRBD1 as D (5 bases). The CDR3 has 13 residues. The V end was cut by 4 bases, the J end by 3 bases, with 9 bases between. CDR1 and CDR2 (germline): SGHDN, FVKESK. CDR3 sequence (DNA): TGTGCCAGCAGCCCTGGGACTTACTATGGCTACACCTTC. This sequence encodes CASSPGTYYGYTF.

The genes are TRBV24-1 and TRBJ2-7; 9 positions match TRBD1. The CDR3 contains 15 residues. Germline CDR1 is KGHDR and CDR2 is SFDVKD. The junction had 15 bases not matched to a gene; V was cut back by 9 bases and J by 7 bases. The CDR3 here is CATSDPGQGEREQYF. The CDR3 region has the DNA TGTGCCACCTCCGATCCGGGACAGGGTGAAAGGGAGCAGTACTTC.

The chain joins TRBV10-1 to TRBJ2-6; D is unresolved. The CDR3 sequence is 15 residues long. CDR1 and CDR2 (germline): WNHNN, SYGVQD (reference sequence). Between the trimmed V and J ends, which lost 10 bases and 2 bases, there was a span of 15 bases. CDR3 sequence (DNA): TGCGCCACCCCGCCTCAGGTCACTGGGGCCAACGTCCTGACTTTC. As protein: CATPPQVTGANVLTF.

This sequence joins TRBV19 and TRBJ2-7; possibly TRBD2 for D (6 bases). From germline, CDR1 is LNHDA and CDR2 SQIVND (reference sequence). Trimming left V 3 bases short and J 3 bases short, with 9 bases between. The CDR3 contains 13 residues. The CDR3, as DNA: TGTGCCAGTAGTATGCGACTAGACTACGAGCAGTACTTC. This translates into CASSMRLDYEQYF.

This clone was picked up one time. The CDR3 DNA sequence: TGTGCCAGCAGCTTAATCGGGACTGGCACCGGGGAGCTGTTTTTT. This translates into CASSLIGTGTGELFF. The chain joins TRBV7-6 to TRBJ2-2, with D possibly being TRBD2 (6 bases). The CDR3 loop spans 15 amino acids. V was pared by 2 bases and J by 4 bases, with 11 bases between. Per germline, CDR1 SGHVS and CDR2 FNYEAQ.

The chain couples TRBV6-5 to TRBJ1-5; D is ambiguous. From germline, CDR1 is MNHEY and CDR2 SVGAGI. This CDR3 comprises 12 residues. V dropped 6 bases and J dropped 9 bases, with 12 bases sitting between them. DNA for the CDR3: TGTGCCAGCAGGGAGCCCCCTGGGCCCCAGCATTTT. This translates into CASREPPGPQHF.

The chain recombines TRBV5-1 with TRBJ1-4; D gene ambiguous. Germline CDR1 reads SGHRS; CDR2 reads YFSETQ. The V end was cut by 1 base, the J end by 0 bases, with 10 bases between. CDR3 size: 16 residues. The CDR3 is CASSLTAGATNEKLFF. The CDR3 nucleotides read TGCGCCAGCAGCTTGACCGCGGGTGCAACTAATGAAAAACTGTTTTTT.

J is TRBJ1-2 and V is TRBV9; no firm D call. The CDR3 loop spans 13 amino acids. Trimming removed 0 bases at V and 6 bases at J, with 9 bases between. Germline V CDR1 and CDR2: SGDLS, YYNGEE. The DNA for the CDR3 is TGTGCCAGCAGCGTAGGAGGTTCGGATGGCTACACCTTC. Protein sequence: CASSVGGSDGYTF.

The V gene is TRBV28, the J gene TRBJ1-1; possibly TRBD1 for D (5 bases). The CDR3 spans 15 residues. The V and J ends lost 3 bases and 5 bases respectively, with 16 bases between them. CDR1 is MDHEN and CDR2 is SYDVKM in the germline V gene. CDR3 in amino acids: CASSLGGDGWTEAFF. In nucleotides, the CDR3 is TGTGCCAGCAGTTTGGGAGGGGATGGTTGGACTGAAGCTTTCTTT.

The chain has TRBV7-6 and TRBJ1-4; D may be TRBD1 (5 bases). V lost 5 bases, J lost 7 bases, and 23 bases lay in between. The CDR3 covers 17 residues. The germline CDR1 and CDR2 sequences are SGHVS and FNYEAQ. The CDR3 bases are TGTGCCAGCAGCGTCCTCCCCAGGGAGCCGGGGGGTGAAAAACTGTTTTTT. It specifies CASSVLPREPGGEKLFF.

V usage is TRBV2 and J usage is TRBJ1-1; TRBD1 is a possible D gene (5 bases). Trimming cost V 5 bases and J 1 base, with 17 bases left between them. The CDR3 extends over 16 amino acids. Per germline, CDR1 SNHLY and CDR2 FYNNEI. The DNA of the CDR3 is TGTGCCAGCAGTCCCGCCAGGGATGCGAAGAACACTGAAGCTTTCTTT. The encoded protein is CASSPARDAKNTEAFF.